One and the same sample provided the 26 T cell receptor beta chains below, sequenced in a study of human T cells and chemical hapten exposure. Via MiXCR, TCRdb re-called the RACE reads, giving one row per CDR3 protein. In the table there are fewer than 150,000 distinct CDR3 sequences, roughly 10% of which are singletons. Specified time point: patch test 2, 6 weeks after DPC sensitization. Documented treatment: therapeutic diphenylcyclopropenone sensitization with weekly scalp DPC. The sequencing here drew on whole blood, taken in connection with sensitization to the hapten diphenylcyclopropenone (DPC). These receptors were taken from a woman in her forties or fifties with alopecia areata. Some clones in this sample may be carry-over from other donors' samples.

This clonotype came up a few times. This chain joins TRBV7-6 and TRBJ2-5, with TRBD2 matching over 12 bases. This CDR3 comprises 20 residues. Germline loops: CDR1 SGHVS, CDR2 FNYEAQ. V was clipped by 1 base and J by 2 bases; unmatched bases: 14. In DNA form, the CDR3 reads TGTGCCAGCAGCTTAGGCTTCCGGACTAGCGGGACCGTACTTCAAGAGACCCAGTACTTC. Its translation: CASSLGFRTSGTVLQETQYF.

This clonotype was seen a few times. The CDR3 bases are TGCAGTGCTAGAGACCGGTCCGCAGGGTATGGCTACACCTTC. This encodes CSARDRSAGYGYTF. The V call is TRBV20-1, the J call TRBJ1-2, with D perhaps matching TRBD1 (5 bases). This CDR3 spans 14 amino acids. V lost 0 bases to trimming and J lost 5 bases, with 13 bases between them. Germline CDR1 is DFQATT and CDR2 is SNEGSKA (reference sequence).

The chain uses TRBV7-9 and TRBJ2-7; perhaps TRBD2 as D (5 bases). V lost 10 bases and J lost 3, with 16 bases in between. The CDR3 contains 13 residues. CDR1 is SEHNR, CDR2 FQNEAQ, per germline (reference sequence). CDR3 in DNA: TGTGCCACAGGAGGCTCATCCATCTACGAGCAGTACTTC. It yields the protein CATGGSSIYEQYF.

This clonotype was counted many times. CDR3 in DNA: TGTGCCAGCTCACCACCGGGCACACGCACCGGGGAGCTGTTTTTT. As protein: CASSPPGTRTGELFF. The chain has TRBV18 and TRBJ2-2, with D unresolved. The CDR3 has 15 residues. Germline loops: CDR1 KGHSH, CDR2 LQKENI. Trimming removed 0 bases from V and 4 bases from J, with 9 bases in between.

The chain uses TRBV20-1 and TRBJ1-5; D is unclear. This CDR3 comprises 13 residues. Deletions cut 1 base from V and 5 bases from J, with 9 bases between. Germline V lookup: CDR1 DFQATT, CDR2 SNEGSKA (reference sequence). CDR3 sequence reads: CSARGPDYQPQHF. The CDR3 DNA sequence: TGCAGTGCTAGAGGTCCGGATTATCAGCCCCAGCATTTT.

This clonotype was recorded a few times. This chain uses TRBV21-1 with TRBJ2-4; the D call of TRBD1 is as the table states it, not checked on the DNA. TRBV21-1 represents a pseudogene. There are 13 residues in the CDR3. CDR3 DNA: TGTGCCACCTGCGGGACAGGGGAAAACATTCAGTACTTC. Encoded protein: CATCGTGENIQYF.

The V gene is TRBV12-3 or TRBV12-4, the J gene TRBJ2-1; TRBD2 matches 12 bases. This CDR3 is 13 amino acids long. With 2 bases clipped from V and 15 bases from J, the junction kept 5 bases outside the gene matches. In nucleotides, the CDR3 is TGTGCCAGCAGTTTACAACTAGCGGGAGGTACGTTCTTC. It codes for CASSLQLAGGTFF.

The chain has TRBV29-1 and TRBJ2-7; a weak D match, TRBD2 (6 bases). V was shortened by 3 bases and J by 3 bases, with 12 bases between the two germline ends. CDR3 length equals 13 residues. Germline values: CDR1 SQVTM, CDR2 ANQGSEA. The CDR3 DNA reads TGCAGCGTTGAGATCGGGACTCACTACGAGCAGTACTTC. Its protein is CSVEIGTHYEQYF.

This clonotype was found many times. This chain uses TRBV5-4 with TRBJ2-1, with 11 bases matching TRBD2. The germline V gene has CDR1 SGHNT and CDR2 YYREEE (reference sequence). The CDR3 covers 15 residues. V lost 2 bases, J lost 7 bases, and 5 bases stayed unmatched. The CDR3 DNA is TGTGCCAGCAGCTTTAGCGGGAGGGCCTCGAATGAGCAGTTCTTC. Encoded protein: CASSFSGRASNEQFF.

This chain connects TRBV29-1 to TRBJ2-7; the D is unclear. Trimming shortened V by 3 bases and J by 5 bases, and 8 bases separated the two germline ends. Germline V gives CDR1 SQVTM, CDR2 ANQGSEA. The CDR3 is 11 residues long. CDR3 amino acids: CSVDIWNEQYF. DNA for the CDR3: TGCAGCGTTGACATTTGGAACGAGCAGTACTTC.

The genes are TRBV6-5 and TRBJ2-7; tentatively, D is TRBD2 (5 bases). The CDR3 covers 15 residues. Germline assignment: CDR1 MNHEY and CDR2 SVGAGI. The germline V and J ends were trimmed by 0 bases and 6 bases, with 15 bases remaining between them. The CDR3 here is CASSYSASPTAEQYF. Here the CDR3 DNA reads TGTGCCAGCAGTTACTCGGCTAGCCCTACCGCCGAGCAGTACTTC.

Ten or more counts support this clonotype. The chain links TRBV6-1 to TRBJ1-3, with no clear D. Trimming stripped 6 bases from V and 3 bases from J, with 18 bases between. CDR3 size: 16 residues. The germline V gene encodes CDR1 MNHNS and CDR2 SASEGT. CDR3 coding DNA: TGTGCCAGCAGCGGTTTGTCGAAGGGCTTTGGAAACACCATATATTTT. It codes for CASSGLSKGFGNTIYF.

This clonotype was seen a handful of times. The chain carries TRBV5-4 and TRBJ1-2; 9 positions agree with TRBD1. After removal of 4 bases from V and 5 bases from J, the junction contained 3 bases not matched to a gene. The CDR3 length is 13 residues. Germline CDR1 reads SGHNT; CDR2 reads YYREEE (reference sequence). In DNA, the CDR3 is TGTGCCAGCAGCCCCGGACAGGGGTATGGCTACACCTTC. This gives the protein CASSPGQGYGYTF.

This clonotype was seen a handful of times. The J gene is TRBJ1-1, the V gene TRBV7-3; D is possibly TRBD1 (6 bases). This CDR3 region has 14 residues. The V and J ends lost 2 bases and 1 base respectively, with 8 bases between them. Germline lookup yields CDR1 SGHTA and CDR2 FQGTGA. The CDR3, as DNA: TGTGCCAGCAGCTTAGGGGGGCGGAACACTGAAGCTTTCTTT. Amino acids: CASSLGGRNTEAFF.

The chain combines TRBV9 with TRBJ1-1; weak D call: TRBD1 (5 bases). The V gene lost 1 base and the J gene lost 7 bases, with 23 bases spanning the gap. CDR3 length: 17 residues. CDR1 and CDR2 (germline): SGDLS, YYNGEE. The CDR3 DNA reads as TGTGCCAGCAGCGTATCTGCCGGGGGAGTTGGATGGGGTGAAGCTTTCTTT. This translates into CASSVSAGGVGWGEAFF.

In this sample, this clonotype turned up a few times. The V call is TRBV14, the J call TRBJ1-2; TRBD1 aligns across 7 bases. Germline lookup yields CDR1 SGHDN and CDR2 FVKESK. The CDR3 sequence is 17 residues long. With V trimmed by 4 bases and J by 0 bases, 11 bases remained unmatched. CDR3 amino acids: CASSPRGSQAANYGYTF. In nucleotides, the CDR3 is TGTGCCAGCAGCCCCAGGGGGTCACAGGCCGCTAACTATGGCTACACCTTC.

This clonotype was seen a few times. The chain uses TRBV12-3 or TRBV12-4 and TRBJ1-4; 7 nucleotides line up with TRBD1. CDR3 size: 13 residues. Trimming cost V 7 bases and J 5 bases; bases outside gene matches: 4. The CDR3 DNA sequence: TGTGCCAGCACCTTGACAGGGAATGAAAAACTGTTTTTT. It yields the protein CASTLTGNEKLFF.

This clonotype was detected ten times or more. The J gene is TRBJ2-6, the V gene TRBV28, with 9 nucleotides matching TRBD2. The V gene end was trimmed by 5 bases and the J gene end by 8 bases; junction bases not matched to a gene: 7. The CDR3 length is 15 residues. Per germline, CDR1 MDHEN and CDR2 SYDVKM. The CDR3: CASSAGGRGTNVLTF. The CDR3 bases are TGTGCCAGCAGTGCGGGAGGGCGGGGGACCAACGTCCTGACTTTC.

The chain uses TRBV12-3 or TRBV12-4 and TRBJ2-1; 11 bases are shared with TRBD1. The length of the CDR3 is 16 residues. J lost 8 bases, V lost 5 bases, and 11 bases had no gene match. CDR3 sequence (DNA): TGTGCCAGCAGTAGGGTCGTGGGGACAGGGGGAGATGAGCAGTTCTTC. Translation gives CASSRVVGTGGDEQFF.

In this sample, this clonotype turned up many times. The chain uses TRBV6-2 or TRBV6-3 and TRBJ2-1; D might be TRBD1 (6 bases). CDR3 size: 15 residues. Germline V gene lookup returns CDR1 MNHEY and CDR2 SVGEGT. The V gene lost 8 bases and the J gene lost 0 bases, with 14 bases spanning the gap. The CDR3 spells CASSSRGSSYNEQFF. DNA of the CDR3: TGTGCCAGCTCCAGCAGGGGCAGCTCCTACAATGAGCAGTTCTTC.

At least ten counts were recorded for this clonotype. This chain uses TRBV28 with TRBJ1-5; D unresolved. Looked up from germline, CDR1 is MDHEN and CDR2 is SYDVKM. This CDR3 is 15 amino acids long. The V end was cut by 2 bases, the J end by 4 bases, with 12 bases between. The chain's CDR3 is CASSLVGFGNQPQHF. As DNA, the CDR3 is TGTGCCAGCAGTTTAGTAGGTTTTGGGAATCAGCCCCAGCATTTT.

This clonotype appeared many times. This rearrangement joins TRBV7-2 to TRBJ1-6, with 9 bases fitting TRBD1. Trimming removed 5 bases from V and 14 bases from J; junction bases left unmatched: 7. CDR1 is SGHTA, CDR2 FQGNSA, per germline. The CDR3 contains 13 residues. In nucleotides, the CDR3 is TGTGCCAGCAGCCGGGACAGGGACTCCACCCTCCACTTT. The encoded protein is CASSRDRDSTLHF. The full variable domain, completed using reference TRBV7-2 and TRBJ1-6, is GAGVSQSPSNKVTEKGKDVELRCDPISGHTALYWYRQSLGQGLEFLIYFQGNSAPDKSGLPSDRFSAERTGGSVSTLTIQRTQQEDSAVYLCASSRDRDSTLHFGNGTRLTVT.

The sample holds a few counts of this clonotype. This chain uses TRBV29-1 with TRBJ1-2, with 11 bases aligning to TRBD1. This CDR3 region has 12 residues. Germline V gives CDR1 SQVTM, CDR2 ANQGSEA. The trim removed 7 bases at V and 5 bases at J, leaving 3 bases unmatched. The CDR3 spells CSAGTGGYGYTF. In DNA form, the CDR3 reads TGCAGCGCCGGGACAGGGGGATATGGCTACACCTTC.

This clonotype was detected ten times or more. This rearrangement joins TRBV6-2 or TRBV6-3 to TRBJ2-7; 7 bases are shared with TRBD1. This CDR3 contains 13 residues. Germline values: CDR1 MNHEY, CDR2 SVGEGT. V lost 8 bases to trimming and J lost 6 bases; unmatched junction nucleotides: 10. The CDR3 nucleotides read TGTGCCAGCGAGCTTAAGGGGGCTACCGAGCAGTACTTC. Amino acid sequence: CASELKGATEQYF.

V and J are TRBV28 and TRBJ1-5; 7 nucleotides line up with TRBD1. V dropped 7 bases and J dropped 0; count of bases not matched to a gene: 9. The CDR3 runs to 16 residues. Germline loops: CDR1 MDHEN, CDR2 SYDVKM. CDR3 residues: CASKYRDSYSNQPQHF. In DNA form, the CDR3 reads TGTGCCAGCAAATATAGGGACAGTTATAGCAATCAGCCCCAGCATTTT.

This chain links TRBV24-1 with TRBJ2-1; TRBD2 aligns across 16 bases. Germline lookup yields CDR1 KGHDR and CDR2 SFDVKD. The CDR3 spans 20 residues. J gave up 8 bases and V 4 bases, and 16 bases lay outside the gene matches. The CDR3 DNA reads TGTGCCACCAGTGAGAGACGCACGGGACTAGCGGGAGGGCAAAGGGATGAGCAGTTCTTC. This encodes CATSERRTGLAGGQRDEQFF.